This T cell receptor (beta chain) was retrieved from a study of PD-1 blockade in classical Hodgkin lymphoma. General study points: CD4+ TCR diversity, unlike CD8+, rose significantly by C4D1.

For this clone: The antigen is unknown.

Specified time point: cycle 4 day 1 (C4D1), after 5 to 7 weeks of nivolumab. With no exception, relapse followed autologous stem cell transplantation in all patients, and brentuximab vedotin exposure varied. Magnetic negative selection was used to purify CD4+ T cells from thawed PBMCs. The CDR3 has 14 amino acids. CDR1 and CDR2 from the germline V gene are MDHEN and SYDVKM. Trimming removed 6 bases from V and 4 bases from J; junction bases left unmatched: 8. Sequencing used immunoSEQ multiplex PCR; TCRdb keeps in-frame clones, though not all of them. The data show 9,500 to 13,000 clones, around 76% seen once.

This receptor was identified in a human donor with classical Hodgkin lymphoma. Sequenced here: CD4+ T cells from blood, sampled before the fourth cycle of nivolumab. The chain joins TRBV28 to TRBJ2-5, with 7 bases aligning to TRBD1. CDR3: CASRTGVRIETQYF. The CDR3 DNA follows: TGTGCCAGCAGAACAGGGGTTCGGATAGAGACCCAGTACTTC.